This TCR beta chain is drawn from a study of blood T cell repertoires in COVID-19. Study summary: PBMCs, B-cell-depleted T cells, or T cells were the source of the cDNA or gDNA that made up the material.

Assay used: immunoSEQ multiplex PCR; TCRdb lists only in-frame clones, some missing. The sample yields about 84,000 clones, about 88% seen once. Deletions cut 5 bases from V and 10 bases from J, with 12 bases between. Germline V gene sequence: CDR1 LGHNT, CDR2 FRNRAP. The length of the CDR3 is 12 residues. This TCR was sampled from a man older than 75 with active or convalescent COVID-19. The sample taken for sequencing was peripheral blood. This rearrangement joins TRBV12-5 to TRBJ2-1; D unresolved. In DNA form, the CDR3 reads TGTGCTAGTGGTACTACCATAGGAGAGCAGTTCTTC. Residues: CASGTTIGEQFF.